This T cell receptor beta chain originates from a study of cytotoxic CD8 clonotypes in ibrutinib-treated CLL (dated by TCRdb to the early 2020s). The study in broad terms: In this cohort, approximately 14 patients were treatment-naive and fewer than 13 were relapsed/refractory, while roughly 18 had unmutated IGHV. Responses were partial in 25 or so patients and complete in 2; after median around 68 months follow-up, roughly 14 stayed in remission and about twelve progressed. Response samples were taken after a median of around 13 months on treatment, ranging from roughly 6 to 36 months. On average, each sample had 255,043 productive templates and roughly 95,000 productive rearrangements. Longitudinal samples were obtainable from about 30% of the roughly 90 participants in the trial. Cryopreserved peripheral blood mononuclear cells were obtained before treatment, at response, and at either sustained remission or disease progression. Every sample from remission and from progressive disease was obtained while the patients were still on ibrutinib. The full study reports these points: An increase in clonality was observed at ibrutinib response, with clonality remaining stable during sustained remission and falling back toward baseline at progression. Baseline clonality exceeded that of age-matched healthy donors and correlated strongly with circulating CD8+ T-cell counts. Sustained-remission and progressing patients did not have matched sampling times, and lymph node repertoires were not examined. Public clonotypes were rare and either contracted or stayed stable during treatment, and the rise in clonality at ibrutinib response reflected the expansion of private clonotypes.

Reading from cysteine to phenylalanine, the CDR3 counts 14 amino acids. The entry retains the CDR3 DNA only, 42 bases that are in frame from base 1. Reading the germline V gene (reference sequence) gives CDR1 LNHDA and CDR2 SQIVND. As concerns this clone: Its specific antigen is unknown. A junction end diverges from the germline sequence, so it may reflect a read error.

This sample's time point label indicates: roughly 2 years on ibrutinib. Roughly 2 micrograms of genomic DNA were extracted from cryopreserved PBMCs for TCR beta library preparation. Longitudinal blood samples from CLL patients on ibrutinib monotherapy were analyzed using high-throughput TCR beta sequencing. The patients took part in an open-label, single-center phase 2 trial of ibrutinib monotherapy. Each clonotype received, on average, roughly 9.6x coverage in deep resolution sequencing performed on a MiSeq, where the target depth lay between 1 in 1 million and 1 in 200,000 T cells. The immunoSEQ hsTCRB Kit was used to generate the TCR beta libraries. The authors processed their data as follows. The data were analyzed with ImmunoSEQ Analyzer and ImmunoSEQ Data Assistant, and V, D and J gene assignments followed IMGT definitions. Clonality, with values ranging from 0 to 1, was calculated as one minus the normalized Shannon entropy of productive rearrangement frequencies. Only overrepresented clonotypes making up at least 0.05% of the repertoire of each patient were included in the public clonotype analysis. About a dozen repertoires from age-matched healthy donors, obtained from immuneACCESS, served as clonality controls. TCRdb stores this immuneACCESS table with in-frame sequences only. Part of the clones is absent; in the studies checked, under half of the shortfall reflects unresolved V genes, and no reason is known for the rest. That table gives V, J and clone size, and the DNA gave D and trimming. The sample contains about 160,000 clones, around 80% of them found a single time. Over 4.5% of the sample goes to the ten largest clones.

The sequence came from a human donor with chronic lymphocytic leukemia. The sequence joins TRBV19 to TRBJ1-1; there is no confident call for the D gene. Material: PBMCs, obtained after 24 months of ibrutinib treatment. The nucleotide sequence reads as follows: TGTGCCAGTAGTATAGTCGGGGTGAAGACTGAAGCTTTCTTT. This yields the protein CASSIVGVKTEAFF.